The 17 T cell receptor beta chains below all came from one sample that was sequenced in a study of T-cell memory formation after mild COVID-19. MiXCR was run by TCRdb on the 5' RACE reads, yielding one entry per CDR3 protein. The profile shows 500,000 to 600,000 distinct CDR3 sequences, 18% of them singletons. The material sequenced was PBMCs or a T cell subset sorted from them (not recorded which). The receptors were gathered from an adult woman who had mild COVID-19 (a few samples of this study predate the infection). Cell type and time point are not known.

This clonotype has just a few counts. CDR3 protein: CASSYGQATHGYTF. DNA for the CDR3: TGTGCCAGCAGTTATGGACAGGCCACCCACGGCTACACCTTC. V and J are TRBV12-3 or TRBV12-4 and TRBJ1-2, with 7 positions matching TRBD1. This CDR3 spans 14 amino acids. The V gene end was trimmed by 4 bases and the J gene end by 8 bases; junction bases not matched to a gene: 10.

This chain joins TRBV19 and TRBJ1-1, with a tentative D call TRBD1 (6 bases). Trimming cost V 6 bases and J 5 bases, with 13 bases left between them. This CDR3 is built from 13 residues. The germline gives CDR1 LNHDA, CDR2 SQIVND (reference sequence). In DNA form, the CDR3 reads TGTGCCAGTAGAATCTTACAGGGAACTGAAGCTTTCTTT. This sequence encodes CASRILQGTEAFF.

V is TRBV29-1 and J is TRBJ2-1; 9 nucleotides align to TRBD2. The germline gives CDR1 SQVTM, CDR2 ANQGSEA. V shed 7 bases, J shed 8 bases, and the junction held 15 bases outside the gene matches. The CDR3 spans 15 residues. CDR3 protein: CSDLSGSFIWYEQFF. In nucleotides, the CDR3 is TGCAGCGACCTTAGCGGGAGTTTTATTTGGTATGAGCAGTTCTTC.

The V gene is TRBV25-1, the J gene TRBJ2-7; 8 bases are a match to TRBD2. Germline values: CDR1 MGHDK, CDR2 SYGVNS. The junction had 5 bases not matched to a gene; V was cut back by 6 bases and J by 1 base. There are 14 residues in the CDR3. CDR3: CASSILAASYEQYF. The CDR3 DNA follows: TGTGCCAGCAGCATACTAGCGGCATCCTACGAGCAGTACTTC.

This clonotype was found a few times. CDR3 DNA sequence: TGCGCCAGCAGCCAAGACCAGGTCGAGGCTGAAGCTTTCTTT. Translation gives CASSQDQVEAEAFF. The chain joins TRBV4-1 to TRBJ1-1; D remains unclear. This CDR3 is built from 14 residues. The V gene lost 0 bases and the J gene lost 6 bases, with 11 bases spanning the gap. Germline V gene lookup returns CDR1 MGHRA and CDR2 YSYEKL.

This clonotype was counted at least ten times. The chain has TRBV7-9 and TRBJ2-3; D possibly corresponds to TRBD2 (5 bases). V was pared by 2 bases and J by 4 bases, with 7 bases between. Germline CDR1 and CDR2: SEHNR and FQNEAQ (reference sequence). The CDR3 has 13 residues. The CDR3 region has the DNA TGTGCCAGCAGCTTACGGGAAGCAGATACGCAGTATTTT. Its protein product is CASSLREADTQYF.

The sample holds a few counts of this clonotype. V is TRBV30 and J is TRBJ2-7; TRBD2 matches 11 bases. The CDR3 extends over 15 amino acids. The junction had 4 bases not matched to a gene; V was cut back by 2 bases and J by 1 base. CDR1 and CDR2 from the germline V gene are GTSNPN and SVGIG (reference sequence). CDR3 sequence (DNA): TGTGCCTGGAGTAGCGGACTAGCGGGTTCCTACGAGCAGTACTTC. Translating gives CAWSSGLAGSYEQYF.

The table lists this clonotype with many counts. The chain has TRBV4-3 and TRBJ1-2; no firm D call. Germline V gene lookup returns CDR1 LGHNA and CDR2 YSLEER. Deletions cut 1 base from V and 0 bases from J, with 9 bases between. This CDR3 has 15 amino acids. CDR3 sequence: CASSQGSSSNYGYTF. The CDR3 DNA reads as TGCGCCAGCAGCCAAGGTTCATCCTCTAACTATGGCTACACCTTC.

There are a few counts of this clonotype. The chain recombines TRBV28 with TRBJ2-3; D is unclear. The CDR3 has 15 residues. Germline values: CDR1 MDHEN, CDR2 SYDVKM. V dropped 1 base and J dropped 2 bases, with 10 bases sitting between them. As DNA, the CDR3 is TGTGCCAGCAGTTTATATCCGGTATCCACAGATACGCAGTATTTT. Protein: CASSLYPVSTDTQYF.

The chain recombines TRBV12-3 or TRBV12-4 with TRBJ2-1; 10 bases are a match to TRBD1. The length of the CDR3 is 16 residues. After removal of 6 bases from V and 6 bases from J, the junction contained 11 bases not matched to a gene. The DNA of the CDR3 is TGTGCCAGCAGGGCCGGGACAGGGGCCGGAGGCAATGAGCAGTTCTTC. Protein product: CASRAGTGAGGNEQFF.

This clonotype came up a few times. The chain joins TRBV10-3 to TRBJ2-7, with D possibly being TRBD1 (5 bases). Germline assignment: CDR1 ENHRY and CDR2 SYGVKD. V lost 6 bases to trimming and J lost 3 bases, with 15 bases between them. The CDR3 has 14 amino acids. The CDR3 DNA reads as TGTGCCATCAGCTCTTCGACAGTGAGCTACGAGCAGTACTTC. This translates into CAISSSTVSYEQYF.

This clonotype was seen a few times. This chain uses TRBV4-3 with TRBJ2-5; TRBD2 matches 7 bases. V gave up 1 base and J gave up 5 bases; unmatched junction bases: 10. This CDR3 spans 16 amino acids. The germline V gene has CDR1 LGHNA and CDR2 YSLEER. In nucleotides, the CDR3 is TGCGCCAGCAGCCAAGCAATAAGCGGGGTCGGCGAGACCCAGTACTTC. Amino acid sequence: CASSQAISGVGETQYF.

The chain combines TRBV4-1 with TRBJ1-1; D is unresolved. Trimming left V 0 bases short and J 0 bases short, with 8 bases between. CDR3 length equals 15 residues. Germline values: CDR1 MGHRA, CDR2 YSYEKL. The CDR3 region is CASSQDTTVNTEAFF. The DNA for the CDR3 is TGCGCCAGCAGCCAAGATACCACAGTGAACACTGAAGCTTTCTTT.

This clonotype has only one observation. This CDR3 reads CSALAGGNTGELFF. DNA for the CDR3: TGCAGTGCTTTAGCGGGAGGGAACACCGGGGAGCTGTTTTTT. This chain links TRBV20-1 with TRBJ2-2, with TRBD2 matching 10 bases. The junction had 1 base not matched to a gene; V was cut back by 5 bases and J by 1 base. Germline loops: CDR1 DFQATT, CDR2 SNEGSKA (reference sequence). The CDR3 extends over 14 amino acids.

Only a few counts were recorded for this clonotype. The chain uses TRBV6-5 and TRBJ2-1, with 7 bases that match TRBD2. The germline CDR1 and CDR2 sequences are MNHEY and SVGAGI. The V segment lost 2 bases and the J segment 8 bases; nucleotides outside the gene matches: 15. This CDR3 spans 17 amino acids. DNA of the CDR3: TGTGCCAGCAGTTACGTTACCCCCGGGGGGAAAGGGGATGAGCAGTTCTTC. It encodes CASSYVTPGGKGDEQFF.

In nucleotides, the CDR3 is TGCGCCAGCAGCTCAACATCGGGACAGCCCTCCTACAATGAGCAGTTCTTC. Translated: CASSSTSGQPSYNEQFF. The V gene is TRBV5-1, the J gene TRBJ2-1; TRBD1 matches 7 bases. J was trimmed by 0 bases and V by 3 bases; bases with no gene match: 9. The CDR3 extends over 17 amino acids. Germline CDR1 SGHRS, CDR2 YFSETQ.

The gene calls are TRBV6-6 and TRBJ2-5; no reliable D call. Trimming shortened V by 0 bases and J by 2 bases, and 7 bases separated the two germline ends. The CDR3 is 14 amino acids. Germline V gives CDR1 MNHNY, CDR2 SVGAGI (reference sequence). CDR3 DNA: TGTGCCAGCAGTTACTCGAATCTACAAGAGACCCAGTACTTC. Amino acid sequence: CASSYSNLQETQYF.